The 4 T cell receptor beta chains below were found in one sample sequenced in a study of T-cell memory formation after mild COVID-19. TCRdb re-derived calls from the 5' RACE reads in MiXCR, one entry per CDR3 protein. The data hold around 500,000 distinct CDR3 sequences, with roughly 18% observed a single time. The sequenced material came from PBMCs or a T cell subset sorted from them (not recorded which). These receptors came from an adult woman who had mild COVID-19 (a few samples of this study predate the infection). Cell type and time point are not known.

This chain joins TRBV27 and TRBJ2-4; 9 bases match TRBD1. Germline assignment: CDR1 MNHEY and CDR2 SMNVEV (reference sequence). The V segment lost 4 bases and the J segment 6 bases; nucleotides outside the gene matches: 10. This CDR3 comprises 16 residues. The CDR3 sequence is CASSSRDREGGNIQYF. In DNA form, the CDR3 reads TGTGCCAGCAGTTCGCGGGACAGGGAGGGTGGAAACATTCAGTACTTC.

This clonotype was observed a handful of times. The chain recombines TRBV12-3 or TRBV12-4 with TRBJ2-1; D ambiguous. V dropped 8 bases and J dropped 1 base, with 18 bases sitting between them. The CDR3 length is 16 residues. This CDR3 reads CASRTGLGFSYNEQFF. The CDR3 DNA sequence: TGTGCCAGCCGTACCGGTTTGGGGTTTTCCTACAATGAGCAGTTCTTC.

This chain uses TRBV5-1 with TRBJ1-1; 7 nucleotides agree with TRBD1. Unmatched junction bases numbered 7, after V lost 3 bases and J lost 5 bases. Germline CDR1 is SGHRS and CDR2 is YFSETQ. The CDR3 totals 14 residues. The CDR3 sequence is CASSSYTGETEAFF. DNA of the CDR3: TGCGCCAGCAGCTCATATACAGGGGAAACTGAAGCTTTCTTT.

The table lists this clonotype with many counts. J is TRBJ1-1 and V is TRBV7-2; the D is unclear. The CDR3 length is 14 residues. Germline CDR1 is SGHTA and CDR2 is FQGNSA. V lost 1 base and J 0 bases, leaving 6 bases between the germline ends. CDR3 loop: CASSLVLVNTEAFF. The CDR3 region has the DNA TGTGCCAGCAGCTTAGTTCTGGTGAACACTGAAGCTTTCTTT.